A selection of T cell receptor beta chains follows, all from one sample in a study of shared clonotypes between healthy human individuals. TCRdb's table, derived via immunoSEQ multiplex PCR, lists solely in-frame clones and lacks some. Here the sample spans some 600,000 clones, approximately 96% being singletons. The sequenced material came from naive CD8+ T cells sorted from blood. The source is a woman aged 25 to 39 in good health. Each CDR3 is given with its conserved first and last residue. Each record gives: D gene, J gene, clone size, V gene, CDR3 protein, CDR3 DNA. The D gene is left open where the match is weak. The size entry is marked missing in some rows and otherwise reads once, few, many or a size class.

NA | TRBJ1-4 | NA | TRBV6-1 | CASSEDRGREKLFF | TGTGCCAGCAGTGAAGACAGAGGACGAGAAAAACTGTTTTTT
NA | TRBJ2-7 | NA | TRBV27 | CASSLSSGVGGEQYF | TGTGCCAGCAGTTTATCGTCGGGGGTGGGTGGGGAGCAGTACTTC
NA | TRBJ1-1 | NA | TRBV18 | CASSPPFAAEAFF | TGTGCCAGCTCACCACCGTTCGCGGCTGAAGCTTTCTTT
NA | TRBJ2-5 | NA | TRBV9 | CASSVGRLGEETQYF | TGTGCCAGCAGCGTAGGTCGTCTGGGGGAAGAGACCCAGTACTTC
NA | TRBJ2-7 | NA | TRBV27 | CASSPRTVGEQYF | TGTGCCAGCAGCCCCCGGACGGTAGGGGAGCAGTACTTC
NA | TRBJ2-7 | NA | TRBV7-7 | CASSLATASEQYF | TGTGCCAGCAGCTTAGCCACTGCCTCCGAGCAGTACTTC
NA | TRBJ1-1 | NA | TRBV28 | CASNPRWEMNTEAFF | TGTGCCAGCAATCCCCGCTGGGAAATGAACACTGAAGCTTTCTTT
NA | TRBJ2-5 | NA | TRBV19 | CASRLEWGDEETQYF | TGTGCCAGTAGATTAGAATGGGGGGACGAAGAGACCCAGTACTTC
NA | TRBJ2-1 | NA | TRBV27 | CASRSNNEQFF | TGTGCCAGCAGGTCGAACAATGAGCAGTTCTTC
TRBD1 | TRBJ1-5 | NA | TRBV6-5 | CASSPETGFFEPQHF | TGTGCCAGCAGCCCCGAGACAGGGTTTTTCGAGCCCCAGCATTTT
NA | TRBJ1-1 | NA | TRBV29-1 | CSVERMNTEAFF | TGCAGCGTTGAACGGATGAACACTGAAGCTTTCTTT
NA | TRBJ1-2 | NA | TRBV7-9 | CASSSSGTNYGYTF | TGTGCCAGCAGCTCATCCGGGACAAACTATGGCTACACCTTC
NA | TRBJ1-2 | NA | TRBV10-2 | CASSPTGTPNYGYTF | TGCGCCAGCAGCCCGACCGGGACTCCTAACTATGGCTACACCTTC
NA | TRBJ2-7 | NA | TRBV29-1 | CSVESRRGSYEQYF | TGCAGCGTTGAATCGCGCAGGGGAAGCTACGAGCAGTACTTC
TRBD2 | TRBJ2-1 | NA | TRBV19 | CASSILGRKPGTSGTNEQFF | TGTGCCAGTAGTATACTGGGCCGGAAGCCAGGGACTAGCGGGACCAATGAGCAGTTCTTC
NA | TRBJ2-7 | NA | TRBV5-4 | CASSLGLYEQYF | TGTGCCAGCAGCTTGGGGCTCTACGAGCAGTACTTC
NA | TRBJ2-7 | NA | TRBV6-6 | CASESTETYEQYF | TGTGCCAGCGAATCGACTGAAACCTACGAGCAGTACTTC
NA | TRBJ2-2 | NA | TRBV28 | CASSFAGGTGELFF | TGTGCCAGCAGTTTTGCGGGTGGCACCGGGGAGCTGTTTTTT
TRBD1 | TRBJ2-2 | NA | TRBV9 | CASTGQGTGELFF | TGTGCCAGCACGGGACAGGGCACCGGGGAGCTGTTTTTT
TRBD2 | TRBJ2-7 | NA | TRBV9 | CASSVGLAGTYEQYF | TGTGCCAGCAGCGTTGGACTAGCGGGGACCTACGAGCAGTACTTC
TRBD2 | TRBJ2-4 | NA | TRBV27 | CASSLTSGVAKNIQYF | TGTGCCAGCAGCTTGACTAGCGGGGTAGCCAAAAACATTCAGTACTTC
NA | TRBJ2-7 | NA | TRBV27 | CASSNGGRTYEQYF | TGTGCCAGCAGTAATGGGGGCCGCACCTACGAGCAGTACTTC
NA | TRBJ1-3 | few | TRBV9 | CASSPEAGLSGNTIYF | TGTGCCAGCAGCCCCGAAGCAGGGTTGTCTGGAAACACCATATATTTT
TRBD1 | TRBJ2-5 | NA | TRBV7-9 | CASSLTGALETQYF | TGTGCCAGCAGCCTCACAGGGGCGCTGGAGACCCAGTACTTC
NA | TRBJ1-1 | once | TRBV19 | CASSIWGSTEAFF | TGTGCCAGTAGTATATGGGGGAGCACTGAAGCTTTCTTT
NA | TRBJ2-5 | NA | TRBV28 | CASKTRWTALQETQYF | TGTGCCAGCAAAACACGCTGGACAGCACTCCAAGAGACCCAGTACTTC
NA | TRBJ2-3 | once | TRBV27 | CASSEGLATTDTQYF | TGTGCCAGCAGCGAGGGGCTAGCGACAACAGATACGCAGTATTTT
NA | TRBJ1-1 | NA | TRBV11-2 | CASSLGPEANTEAFF | TGTGCCAGCAGCTTGGGGCCAGAAGCGAACACTGAAGCTTTCTTT
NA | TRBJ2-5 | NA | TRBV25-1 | CASSETGPSGQETQYF | TGTGCCAGCAGTGAGACCGGGCCATCGGGACAAGAGACCCAGTACTTC
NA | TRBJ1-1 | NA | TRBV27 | CASREAANTEAFF | TGTGCCAGCAGGGAGGCAGCAAACACTGAAGCTTTCTTT
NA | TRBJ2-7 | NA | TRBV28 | CASTPMGGAPSYEQYF | TGTGCCAGCACTCCCATGGGGGGAGCCCCCTCCTACGAGCAGTACTTC
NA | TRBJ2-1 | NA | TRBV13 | CASSSDYEQFF | TGTGCCAGCAGCTCGGACTATGAGCAGTTCTTC
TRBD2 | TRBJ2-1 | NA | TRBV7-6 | CASRRSGSEVDEQFF | TGTGCCAGCAGACGGAGCGGGAGTGAGGTCGATGAGCAGTTCTTC
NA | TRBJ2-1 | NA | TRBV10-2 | CASSSNSDRSSYNEQFF | TGCGCCAGCAGCAGCAATTCAGACCGCAGCTCCTACAATGAGCAGTTCTTC
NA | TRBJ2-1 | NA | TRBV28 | CASSFGAGWEPSYNEQFF | TGTGCCAGCAGTTTCGGGGCGGGGTGGGAGCCGTCCTACAATGAGCAGTTCTTC
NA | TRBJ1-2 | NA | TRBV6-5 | CASKAMKDYGYTF | TGTGCCAGCAAGGCAATGAAGGACTATGGCTACACCTTC
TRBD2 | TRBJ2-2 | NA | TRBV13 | CASKAGAMNTGELFF | TGTGCCAGCAAGGCGGGAGCCATGAACACCGGGGAGCTGTTTTTT
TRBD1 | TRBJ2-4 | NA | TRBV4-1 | CASSQDWDRGEQYF | TGCGCCAGCAGCCAAGATTGGGACAGGGGGGAGCAGTACTTC
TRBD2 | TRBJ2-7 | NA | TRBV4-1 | CASSQGTSGTYEQYF | TGCGCCAGCAGCCAAGGGACTAGCGGAACCTACGAGCAGTACTTC
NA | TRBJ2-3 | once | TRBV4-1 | CASSQGGTSTDTQYF | TGCGCCAGCAGCCAAGGTGGAACGAGCACAGATACGCAGTATTTT
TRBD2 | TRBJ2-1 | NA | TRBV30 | CAWSPGLAGEVYEDEQFF | TGTGCCTGGAGTCCGGGACTAGCGGGAGAGGTATACGAGGATGAGCAGTTCTTC
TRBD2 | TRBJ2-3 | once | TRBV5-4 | CASSNSGSTADTQYF | TGTGCCAGCAGCAATAGCGGGAGTACGGCAGATACGCAGTATTTT
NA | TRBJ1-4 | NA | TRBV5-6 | CASSTGPEKLFF | TGTGCCAGCAGCACAGGTCCCGAAAAACTGTTTTTT
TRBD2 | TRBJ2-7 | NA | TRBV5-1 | CASSSSFSGSYDYEQYF | TGCGCCAGCAGCTCCTCTTTTAGCGGGAGCTACGATTACGAGCAGTACTTC
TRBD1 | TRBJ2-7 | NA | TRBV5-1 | CASRYGTGTDEQYF | TGCGCCAGCAGATACGGGACAGGGACGGACGAGCAGTACTTC
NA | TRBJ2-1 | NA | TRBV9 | CASSPGGGASNEQFF | TGTGCCAGCAGCCCCGGAGGGGGGGCGAGTAATGAGCAGTTCTTC
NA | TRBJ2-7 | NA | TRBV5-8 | CASSSAWDRSYEQYF | TGTGCCAGCAGCTCCGCTTGGGACCGTTCCTACGAGCAGTACTTC
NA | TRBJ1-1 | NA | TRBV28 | CASSLRGSDTEAFF | TGTGCCAGCAGTCTCAGGGGTAGCGACACTGAAGCTTTCTTT
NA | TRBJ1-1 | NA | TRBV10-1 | CASSETPANTEAFF | TGCGCCAGCAGTGAGACCCCAGCGAACACTGAAGCTTTCTTT
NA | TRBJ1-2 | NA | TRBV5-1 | CASSLVGGSNYGYTF | TGCGCCAGCAGCTTGGTGGGGGGAAGCAACTATGGCTACACCTTC
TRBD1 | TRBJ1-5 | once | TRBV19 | CASSIDGTGNQPQHF | TGTGCCAGTAGTATAGATGGGACAGGCAATCAGCCCCAGCATTTT
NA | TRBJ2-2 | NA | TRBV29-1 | CSVRGWLGNTGELFF | TGCAGCGTTCGAGGGTGGCTTGGAAACACCGGGGAGCTGTTTTTT